This T cell receptor beta chain came from a study of beta chain features in type 1 diabetes. Study outcomes and limitations: cDNA-based sequencing might over-represent cells highly expressing TCR. Insertion counts at VDJ junctions were lower in type 1 diabetes patients, who also showed more deletions there. Relative to healthy donors, patients appeared to have naive, central memory and Treg TCRB repertoires that were more similar.

The study reverse transcribed the entire isolated RNA, so it sequenced expressed TCRB transcripts. TCRdb's copy holds only in-frame clones and misses some; the assay was immunoSEQ multiplex PCR. There are under 20,000 clones in the sample; less than 60% occur only once, and less than 0.5% lies in the top ten. Blood was collected once per donor into heparin, averaging roughly 110 mL. V lost 4 bases and J lost 8, with 16 bases in between. Looked up from germline, CDR1 is SGDLS and CDR2 is YYNGEE. The CDR3 runs to 14 residues. In this sample, this clone turned up a few times. The antigen remains unidentified.

The TCR originated in a woman younger than 30 in good health. The chain combines TRBV9 with TRBJ2-1, with D unclear. The sequenced sample was stem cell memory CD4+ T cells from blood. This CDR3 is CASSPLSAGDEQFF. The CDR3 coding sequence is TGTGCCAGCAGCCCATTGTCTGCAGGCGATGAGCAGTTCTTC.